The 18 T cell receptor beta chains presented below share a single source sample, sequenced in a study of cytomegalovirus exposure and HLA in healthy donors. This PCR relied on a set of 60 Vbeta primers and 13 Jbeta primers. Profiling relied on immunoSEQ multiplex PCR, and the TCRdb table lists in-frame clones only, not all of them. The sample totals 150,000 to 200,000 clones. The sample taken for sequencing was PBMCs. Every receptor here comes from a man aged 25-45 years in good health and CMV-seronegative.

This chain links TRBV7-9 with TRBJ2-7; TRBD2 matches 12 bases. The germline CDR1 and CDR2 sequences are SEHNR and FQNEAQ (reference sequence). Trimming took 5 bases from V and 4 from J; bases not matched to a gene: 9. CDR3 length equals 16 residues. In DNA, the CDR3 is TGTGCCAGCAGCGCCCCTGGACTAGCGGGAAATTACGAGCAGTACTTC. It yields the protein CASSAPGLAGNYEQYF.

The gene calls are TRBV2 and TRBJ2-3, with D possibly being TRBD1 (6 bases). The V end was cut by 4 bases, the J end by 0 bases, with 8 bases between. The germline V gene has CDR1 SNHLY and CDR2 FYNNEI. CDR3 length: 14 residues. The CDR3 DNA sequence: TGTGCCAGCAGTGCGGACAGTAGCACAGATACGCAGTATTTT. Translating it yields CASSADSSTDTQYF.

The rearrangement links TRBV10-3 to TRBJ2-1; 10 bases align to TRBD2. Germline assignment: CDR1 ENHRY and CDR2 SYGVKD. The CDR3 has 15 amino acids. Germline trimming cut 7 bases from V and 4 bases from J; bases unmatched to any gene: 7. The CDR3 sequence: CAITSGTSAYNEQFF. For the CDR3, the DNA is TGTGCCATCACATCCGGGACTAGCGCATACAATGAGCAGTTCTTC.

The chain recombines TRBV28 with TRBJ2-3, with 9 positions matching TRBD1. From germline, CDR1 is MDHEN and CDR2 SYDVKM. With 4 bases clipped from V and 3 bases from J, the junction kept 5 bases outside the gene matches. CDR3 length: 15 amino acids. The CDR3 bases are TGTGCCAGCAGTTCGGGACAGGGTGTTACAGATACGCAGTATTTT. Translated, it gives CASSSGQGVTDTQYF. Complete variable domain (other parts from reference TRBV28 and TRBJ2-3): DVKVTQSSRYLVKRTGEKVFLECVQDMDHENMFWYRQDPGLGLRLIYFSYDVKMKEKGDIPEGYSVSREKKERFSLILESASTNQTSMYLCASSSGQGVTDTQYFGPGTRLTVL.

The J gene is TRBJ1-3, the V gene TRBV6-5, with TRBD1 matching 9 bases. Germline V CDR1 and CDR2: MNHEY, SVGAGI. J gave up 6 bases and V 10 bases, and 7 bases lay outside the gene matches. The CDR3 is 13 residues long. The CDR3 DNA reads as TGTGCCACCCGGACAGGGGAGGAAAACACCATATATTTT. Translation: CATRTGEENTIYF.

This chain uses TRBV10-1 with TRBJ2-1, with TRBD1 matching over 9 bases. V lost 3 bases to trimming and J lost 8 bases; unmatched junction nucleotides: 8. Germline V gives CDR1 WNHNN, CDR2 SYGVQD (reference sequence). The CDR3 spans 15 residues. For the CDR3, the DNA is TGCGCCAGCAGTGATGTGACAGGGGGTTGGGATGAGCAGTTCTTC. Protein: CASSDVTGGWDEQFF.

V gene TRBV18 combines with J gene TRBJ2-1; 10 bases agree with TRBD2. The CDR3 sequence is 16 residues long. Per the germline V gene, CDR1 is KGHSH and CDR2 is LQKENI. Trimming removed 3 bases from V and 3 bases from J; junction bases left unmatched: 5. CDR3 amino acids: CASSPSSGSLYNEQFF. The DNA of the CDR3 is TGTGCCAGCTCACCGTCTAGCGGGAGTCTCTACAATGAGCAGTTCTTC.

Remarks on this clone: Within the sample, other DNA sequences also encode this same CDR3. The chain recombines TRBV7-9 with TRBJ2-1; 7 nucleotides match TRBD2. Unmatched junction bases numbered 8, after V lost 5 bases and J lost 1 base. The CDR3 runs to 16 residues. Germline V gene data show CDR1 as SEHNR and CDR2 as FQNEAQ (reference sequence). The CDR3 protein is CASSLSLAGSYNEQFF. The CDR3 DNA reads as TGTGCCAGCAGCCTCTCCTTAGCGGGTTCCTACAATGAGCAGTTCTTC.

The CDR3 reads CASSPQRETSVGTQYF. CDR3 bases: TGTGCCAGCTCACCACAAAGGGAGACTTCAGTGGGGACCCAGTACTTC. This chain uses TRBV18 with TRBJ2-5; TRBD2 might be the D (5 bases). The germline V gene has CDR1 KGHSH and CDR2 LQKENI. V shed 1 base and J shed 7 bases, with 19 bases lying between them. The CDR3 runs 16 residues. The variable domain in full, completed from reference TRBV18 and TRBJ2-5, reads NAGVMQNPRHLVRRRGQEARLRCSPMKGHSHVYWYRQLPEEGLKFMVYLQKENIIDESGMPKERFSAEFPKEGPSILRIQQVVRGDSAAYFCASSPQRETSVGTQYFGPGTRLLVL.

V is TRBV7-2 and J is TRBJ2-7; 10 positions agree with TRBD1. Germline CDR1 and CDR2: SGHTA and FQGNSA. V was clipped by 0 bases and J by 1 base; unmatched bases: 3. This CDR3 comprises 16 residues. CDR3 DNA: TGTGCCAGCAGCTTAGCGGGGACAGGGGAATCCTACGAGCAGTACTTC. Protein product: CASSLAGTGESYEQYF.

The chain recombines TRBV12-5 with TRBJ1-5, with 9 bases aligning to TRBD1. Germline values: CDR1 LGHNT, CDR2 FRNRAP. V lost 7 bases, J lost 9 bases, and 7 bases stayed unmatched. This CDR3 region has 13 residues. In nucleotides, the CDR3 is TGTGCTAGTGCGGGACAGGGTTTAGGGCCCCAGCATTTT. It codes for CASAGQGLGPQHF.

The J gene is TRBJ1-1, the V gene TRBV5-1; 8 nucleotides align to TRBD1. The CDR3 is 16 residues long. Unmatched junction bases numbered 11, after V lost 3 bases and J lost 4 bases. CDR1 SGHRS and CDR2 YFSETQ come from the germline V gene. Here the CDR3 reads CASSWEVGDRGTEAFF. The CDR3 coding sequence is TGCGCCAGCAGCTGGGAAGTCGGCGACAGGGGCACTGAAGCTTTCTTT. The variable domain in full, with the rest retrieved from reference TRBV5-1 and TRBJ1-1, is KAGVTQTPRYLIKTRGQQVTLSCSPISGHRSVSWYQQTPGQGLQFLFEYFSETQRNKGNFPGRFSGRQFSNSRSEMNVSTLELGDSALYLCASSWEVGDRGTEAFFGQGTRLTVV.

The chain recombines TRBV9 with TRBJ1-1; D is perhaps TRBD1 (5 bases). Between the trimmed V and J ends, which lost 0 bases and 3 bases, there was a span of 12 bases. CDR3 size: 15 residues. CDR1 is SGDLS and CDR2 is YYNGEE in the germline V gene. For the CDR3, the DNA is TGTGCCAGCAGCGTAGGGTCGACAGTTGACACTGAAGCTTTCTTT. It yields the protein CASSVGSTVDTEAFF. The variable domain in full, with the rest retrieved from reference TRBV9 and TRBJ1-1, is DSGVTQTPKHLITATGQRVTLRCSPRSGDLSVYWYQQSLDQGLQFLIQYYNGEERAKGNILERFSAQQFPDLHSELNLSSLELGDSALYFCASSVGSTVDTEAFFGQGTRLTVV.

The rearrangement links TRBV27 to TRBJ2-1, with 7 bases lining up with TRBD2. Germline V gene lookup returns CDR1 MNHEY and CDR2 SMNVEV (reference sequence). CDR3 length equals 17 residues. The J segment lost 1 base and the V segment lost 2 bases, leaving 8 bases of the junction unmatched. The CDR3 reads CASSLRRRELSYNEQFF. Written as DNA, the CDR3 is TGTGCCAGCAGTTTAAGGAGGCGGGAGCTTTCCTACAATGAGCAGTTCTTC.

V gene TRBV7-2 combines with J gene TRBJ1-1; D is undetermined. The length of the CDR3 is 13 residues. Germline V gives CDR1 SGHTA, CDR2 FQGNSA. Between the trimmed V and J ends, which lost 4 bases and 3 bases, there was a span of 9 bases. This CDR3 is CASSWAKHTEAFF. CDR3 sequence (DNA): TGTGCCAGCAGCTGGGCCAAGCACACTGAAGCTTTCTTT.

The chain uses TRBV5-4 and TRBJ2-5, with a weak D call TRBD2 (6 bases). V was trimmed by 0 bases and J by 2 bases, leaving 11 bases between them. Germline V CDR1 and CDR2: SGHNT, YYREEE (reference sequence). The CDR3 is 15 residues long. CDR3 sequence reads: CASSLGGKRQETQYF. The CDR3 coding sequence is TGTGCCAGCAGCTTGGGCGGGAAGAGGCAAGAGACCCAGTACTTC.

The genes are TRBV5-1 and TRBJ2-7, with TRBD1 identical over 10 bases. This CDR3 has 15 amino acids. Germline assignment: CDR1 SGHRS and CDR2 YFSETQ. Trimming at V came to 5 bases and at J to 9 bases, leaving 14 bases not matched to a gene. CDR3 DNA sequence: TGCGCCAGCAGATCTGGGACAGGGGCTCGTGGGGGGCAGTACTTC. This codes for CASRSGTGARGGQYF.

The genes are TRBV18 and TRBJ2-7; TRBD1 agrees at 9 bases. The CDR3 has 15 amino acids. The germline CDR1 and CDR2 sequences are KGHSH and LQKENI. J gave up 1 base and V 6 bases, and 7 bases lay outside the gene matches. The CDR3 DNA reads TGTGCCAGCTCTCAAAGACAGGGGGGGTCCTACGAGCAGTACTTC. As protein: CASSQRQGGSYEQYF.